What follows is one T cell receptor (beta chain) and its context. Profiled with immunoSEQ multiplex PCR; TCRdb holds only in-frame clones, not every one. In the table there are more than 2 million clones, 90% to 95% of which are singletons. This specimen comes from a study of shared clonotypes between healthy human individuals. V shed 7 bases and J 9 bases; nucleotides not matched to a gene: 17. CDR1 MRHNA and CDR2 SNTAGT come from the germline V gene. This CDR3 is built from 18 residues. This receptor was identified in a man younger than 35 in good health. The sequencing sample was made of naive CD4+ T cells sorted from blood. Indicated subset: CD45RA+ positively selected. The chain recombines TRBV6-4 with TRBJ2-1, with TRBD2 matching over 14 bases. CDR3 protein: CASNPPQEGTSGRLEQFF. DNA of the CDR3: TGTGCCAGCAACCCCCCCCAAGAAGGGACTAGCGGGAGACTTGAGCAGTTCTTC.